This entry lists 27 T cell receptor beta chains sequenced from one sample in a study of CD8 T cells in Susac syndrome. When the RNA was reverse transcribed, random hexamers were used with an input of roughly 0.5 to 1 ug. MiXCR, applied by TCRdb to the immunoSEQ multiplex PCR reads, yields one record per CDR3 protein. The sample carries about 53,000 distinct CDR3 sequences, approximately 95% recorded once. Sequenced sample: CD8+ T cells from PBMCs. The origin of the receptors is a human donor with Susac syndrome.

This clonotype was counted a single time. J is TRBJ2-1 and V is TRBV27, with D unclear. CDR1 is MNHEY and CDR2 is SMNVEV in the germline V gene (reference sequence). The CDR3 length is 14 residues. Trimming took 7 bases from V and 7 from J, leaving 17 bases between them. CDR3 in amino acids: CASKPGGVANEQFF. CDR3 in DNA: TGTGCCAGCAAACCCGGTGGGGTTGCGAATGAGCAGTTCTTC.

CDR3 sequence: CASSFGRSYGYTF. The DNA of the CDR3 is TGTGCCAGCAGCTTCGGACGGAGCTATGGCTACACCTTC. V is TRBV5-6 and J is TRBJ1-2; D remains unclear. The CDR3 length is 13 residues. With 2 bases removed from V and 4 bases from J, the gap between germline ends came to 9 bases. Germline lookup yields CDR1 SGHDT and CDR2 YYEEEE.

The chain is built from TRBV7-8 and TRBJ1-1; 7 bases map to TRBD1. Germline lookup yields CDR1 SGHVS and CDR2 FQNEAQ. The CDR3 length is 12 residues. The V segment lost 2 bases and the J segment 8 bases; nucleotides outside the gene matches: 2. DNA of the CDR3: TGTGCCAGCAGCTTAAAGGGGGCAGAAGCTTTCTTT. It codes for CASSLKGAEAFF.

The chain employs TRBV13 and TRBJ1-6, with D unresolved. Germline CDR1 is PRHDT and CDR2 is FYEKMQ (reference sequence). This CDR3 has 15 residues. Trimming took 0 bases from V and 0 from J, leaving 3 bases between them. The CDR3 bases are TGTGCCAGCAGCTTAGGGAGCTCCTATAATTCACCCCTCCACTTT. This sequence encodes CASSLGSSYNSPLHF.

V is TRBV2 and J is TRBJ2-5; D possibly corresponds to TRBD1 (5 bases). The CDR3 runs 11 residues. V was clipped by 1 base and J by 14 bases, with 11 bases between them. Germline V gene sequence: CDR1 SNHLY, CDR2 FYNNEI. Here the CDR3 reads CASSEVTDCYF. CDR3 bases: TGTGCCAGCAGTGAAGTGACAGATTGTTACTTC.

This clonotype was counted only a few times. The chain recombines TRBV25-1 with TRBJ2-3; D gene uncertain. CDR3 length: 11 amino acids. The germline V gene has CDR1 MGHDK and CDR2 SYGVNS. The V gene lost 5 bases and the J gene lost 0 bases, with 0 bases spanning the gap. The CDR3 loop reads CASSSTDTQYF. The CDR3 DNA reads as TGTGCCAGCAGTAGCACAGATACGCAGTATTTT.

The chain links TRBV12-3 or TRBV12-4 to TRBJ2-4; no clear D gene. The CDR3 has 12 amino acids. Trimming pared 1 base from V and 8 bases from J, leaving 6 bases between. DNA for the CDR3: TGTGCCAGCAGTTTAGGAGTATACATTCAGTACTTC. This encodes CASSLGVYIQYF.

The V gene is TRBV6-5, the J gene TRBJ2-3; 9 bases align to TRBD2. Germline CDR1 is MNHEY and CDR2 is SVGAGI. The CDR3 is made up of 15 amino acids. V lost 2 bases to trimming and J lost 5 bases; unmatched junction nucleotides: 5. CDR3 region: CASSYMRGGIDTQYF. The CDR3, as DNA: TGTGCCAGCAGTTACATGCGGGGGGGCATAGATACGCAGTATTTT.

The V and J genes are TRBV4-1 and TRBJ1-1; 7 bases line up with TRBD1. Unmatched junction bases numbered 9, after V lost 3 bases and J lost 5 bases. CDR3 size: 15 residues. Germline V CDR1 and CDR2: MGHRA, YSYEKL. CDR3 DNA sequence: TGCGCCAGCAGCCAGGTACAGGGGATGGGGACTGAAGCTTTCTTT. Amino acid sequence: CASSQVQGMGTEAFF.

The chain couples TRBV5-4 to TRBJ2-5, with D possibly being TRBD1 (5 bases). Trimming stripped 5 bases from V and 0 bases from J, with 11 bases between. The length of the CDR3 is 14 residues. Germline values: CDR1 SGHNT, CDR2 YYREEE (reference sequence). CDR3 sequence: CASRNLTDQETQYF. CDR3 in DNA: TGTGCCAGCAGGAACTTGACAGACCAAGAGACCCAGTACTTC.

The chain employs TRBV7-9 and TRBJ1-5, with D perhaps TRBD1 (6 bases). CDR1 and CDR2 from the germline V gene are SEHNR and FQNEAQ (reference sequence). Trimming cost V 1 base and J 1 base, with 20 bases left between them. The CDR3 is 19 amino acids. The CDR3 region is CASSLEWDGERGSNQPQHF. The CDR3 DNA reads TGTGCCAGCAGCTTAGAGTGGGACGGTGAGAGGGGGAGCAATCAGCCCCAGCATTTT.

The rearrangement uses TRBV6-2 or TRBV6-3 and TRBJ2-7, with D perhaps matching TRBD2 (6 bases). The V and J ends lost 0 bases and 0 bases respectively, with 15 bases between them. CDR1 is MNHEY, CDR2 SVGEGT, per germline. The CDR3 has 17 amino acids. The CDR3: CASSYSIATRSSYEQYF. The DNA of the CDR3 is TGTGCCAGCAGTTACTCGATAGCGACTAGGAGCTCCTACGAGCAGTACTTC.

The chain links TRBV15 to TRBJ2-2; D is perhaps TRBD1 (6 bases). CDR1 LNHNV and CDR2 YYDKDF come from the germline V gene (reference sequence). The CDR3 has 14 residues. Trimming shortened V by 5 bases and J by 6 bases, and 13 bases separated the two germline ends. Here the CDR3 DNA reads TGTGCCACCAGCCTCTACAGGGAATCCGGGGAGCTGTTTTTT. Its protein is CATSLYRESGELFF. The full variable domain, rest sourced from reference TRBV15 and TRBJ2-2, is DAMVIQNPRYQVTQFGKPVTLSCSQTLNHNVMYWYQQKSSQAPKLLFHYYDKDFNNEADTPDNFQSRRPNTSFCFLDIRSPGLGDTAMYLCATSLYRESGELFFGEGSRLTVL.

V and J are TRBV4-1 and TRBJ1-5; a weak D match, TRBD1 (5 bases). The CDR3 contains 15 residues. The V and J ends lost 0 bases and 8 bases respectively, with 14 bases between them. Germline V CDR1 and CDR2: MGHRA, YSYEKL. DNA for the CDR3: TGCGCCAGCAGCCAAGAGTTTGGGGGATTTGAGCCCCAGCATTTT. Translation gives CASSQEFGGFEPQHF.

This rearrangement joins TRBV7-9 to TRBJ2-5; no definite D call. V lost 8 bases, J lost 5 bases, and 9 bases lay in between. The CDR3 contains 11 residues. Germline CDR1 SEHNR, CDR2 FQNEAQ (reference sequence). DNA of the CDR3: TGTGCCAGCGGTCCATGGGAGACCCAGTACTTC. It translates to CASGPWETQYF.

The chain uses TRBV30 and TRBJ1-1; maybe TRBD1 (6 bases). Germline V gene sequence: CDR1 GTSNPN, CDR2 SVGIG (reference sequence). V lost 4 bases and J 0 bases, leaving 18 bases between the germline ends. This CDR3 is 16 amino acids long. The DNA for the CDR3 is TGTGCCTGGAACCGATTTCAGGGGACCCTGAACACTGAAGCTTTCTTT. Translated, it gives CAWNRFQGTLNTEAFF.

The J gene is TRBJ2-7, the V gene TRBV5-1, with 8 bases matching TRBD1. This CDR3 is 15 amino acids long. Trimming at V came to 3 bases and at J to 2 bases, leaving 7 bases not matched to a gene. Germline values: CDR1 SGHRS, CDR2 YFSETQ. The DNA for the CDR3 is TGCGCCAGCAGCTCGGACAGGGAAGAGGCCTACGAGCAGTACTTC. It is translated as CASSSDREEAYEQYF. The full variable domain, with the rest looked up from reference TRBV5-1 and TRBJ2-7, is KAGVTQTPRYLIKTRGQQVTLSCSPISGHRSVSWYQQTPGQGLQFLFEYFSETQRNKGNFPGRFSGRQFSNSRSEMNVSTLELGDSALYLCASSSDREEAYEQYFGPGTRLTVT.

CDR3 amino acids: CASSPQSSVQGDYGYTF. CDR3 nucleotide sequence: TGCGCCAGCAGCCCTCAGTCGTCGGTACAGGGTGACTATGGCTACACCTTC. The rearrangement joins TRBV4-1 to TRBJ1-2, with D tentatively TRBD1 (6 bases). Per the germline V gene, CDR1 is MGHRA and CDR2 is YSYEKL. The CDR3 loop spans 17 amino acids. V lost 4 bases to trimming and J lost 3 bases, with 21 bases between them.

The chain links TRBV7-9 to TRBJ1-6; a possible D gene is TRBD1 (6 bases). With 5 bases removed from V and 6 bases from J, the gap between germline ends came to 14 bases. The CDR3 runs 15 residues. The germline V gene encodes CDR1 SEHNR and CDR2 FQNEAQ (reference sequence). The CDR3 region is CASSPGAGINSPLHF. As DNA, the CDR3 is TGTGCCAGCAGCCCAGGGGCAGGGATTAATTCACCCCTCCACTTT.

V is TRBV9 and J is TRBJ2-1; D remains unclear. The CDR3 runs 11 residues. Per the germline V gene, CDR1 is SGDLS and CDR2 is YYNGEE. Trimming stripped 1 base from V and 8 bases from J, with 4 bases between. CDR3 coding DNA: TGTGCCAGCAGCGTATTCGATGAGCAGTTCTTC. Protein product: CASSVFDEQFF.

This clonotype came up once. CDR3 in amino acids: CASSSRGSFGETQYF. The CDR3 nucleotides read TGCGCCAGCAGCTCGCGGGGGAGCTTCGGAGAGACCCAGTACTTC. The chain uses TRBV4-1 and TRBJ2-5; TRBD2 aligns across 7 bases. V dropped 5 bases and J dropped 4; count of bases not matched to a gene: 10. Germline V CDR1 and CDR2: MGHRA, YSYEKL. This CDR3 is 15 amino acids long.

The CDR3 protein is CASSQVGDRRHGYTF. CDR3 in DNA: TGCGCCAGCAGCCAAGTGGGGGACAGACGACATGGCTACACCTTC. The chain has TRBV4-1 and TRBJ1-2, with 7 positions matching TRBD1. CDR3 length: 15 amino acids. J gave up 6 bases and V 1 base, and 8 bases lay outside the gene matches. CDR1 and CDR2 from the germline V gene are MGHRA and YSYEKL.

The V gene is TRBV4-1, the J gene TRBJ2-7; D tentatively fits TRBD1 or TRBD2 (5 bases each). From germline, CDR1 is MGHRA and CDR2 YSYEKL. The CDR3 is made up of 14 amino acids. V lost 4 bases to trimming and J lost 0 bases, with 10 bases between them. The CDR3 sequence is CASSLRDGSYEQYF. The CDR3 region has the DNA TGCGCCAGCAGCCTCCGGGACGGCTCCTACGAGCAGTACTTC.

The chain couples TRBV6-2 or TRBV6-3 to TRBJ2-5; 9 positions match TRBD2. CDR3 length: 15 amino acids. Looked up from germline, CDR1 is MNHEY and CDR2 is SVGEGT. J was trimmed by 4 bases and V by 5 bases; bases with no gene match: 8. The CDR3 region is CASSPGTSSVETQYF. The CDR3 region has the DNA TGTGCCAGCAGTCCCGGGACTAGCTCGGTAGAGACCCAGTACTTC.

The chain recombines TRBV2 with TRBJ1-2; 7 nucleotides align to TRBD1. CDR3 size: 15 residues. Losses at the gene ends were 6 bases for V and 5 bases for J; bases not matched to a gene: 12. The germline gives CDR1 SNHLY, CDR2 FYNNEI. CDR3: CASSGPQGPGYGYTF. CDR3 DNA: TGTGCCAGCAGCGGACCACAGGGGCCGGGGTATGGCTACACCTTC. The complete variable domain, with remaining parts taken from reference TRBV2 and TRBJ1-2, reads EPEVTQTPSHQVTQMGQEVILRCVPISNHLYFYWYRQILGQKVEFLVSFYNNEISEKSEIFDDQFSVERPDGSNFTLKIRSTKLEDSAMYFCASSGPQGPGYGYTFGSGTRLTVV.

The chain carries TRBV7-8 and TRBJ2-5; TRBD2 might be the D (5 bases). This CDR3 has 13 residues. V was cut by 2 bases and J by 10 bases, with 14 bases left in between. CDR1 is SGHVS, CDR2 FQNEAQ, per germline. As DNA, the CDR3 is TGTGCCAGCAGCTTACTAGGAGGAAGAATCCAGTACTTC. Encoded protein: CASSLLGGRIQYF.

The chain has TRBV29-1 and TRBJ2-7; no definite D call. This CDR3 is 13 amino acids long. Germline V gene lookup returns CDR1 SQVTM and CDR2 ANQGSEA. Trimming removed 6 bases at V and 1 base at J, with 13 bases between. The CDR3 protein is CSVRIYSSYEQYF. The CDR3, as DNA: TGCAGCGTCAGGATCTACAGTTCCTACGAGCAGTACTTC.